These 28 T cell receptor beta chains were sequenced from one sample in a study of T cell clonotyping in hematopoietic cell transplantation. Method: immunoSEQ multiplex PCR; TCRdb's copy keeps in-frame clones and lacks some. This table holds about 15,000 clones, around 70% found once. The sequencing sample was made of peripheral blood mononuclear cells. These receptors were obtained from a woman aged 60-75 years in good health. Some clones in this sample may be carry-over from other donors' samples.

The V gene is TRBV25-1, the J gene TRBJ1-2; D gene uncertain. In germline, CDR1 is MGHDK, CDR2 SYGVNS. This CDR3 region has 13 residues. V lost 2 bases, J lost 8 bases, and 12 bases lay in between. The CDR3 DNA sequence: TGTGCCAGCAGTGAAGGCAGCATGGGAGGCTACACCTTC. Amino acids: CASSEGSMGGYTF.

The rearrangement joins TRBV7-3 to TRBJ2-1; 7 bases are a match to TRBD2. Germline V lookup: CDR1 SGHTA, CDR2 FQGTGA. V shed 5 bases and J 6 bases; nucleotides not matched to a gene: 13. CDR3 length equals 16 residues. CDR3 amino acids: CASSPTGGSRSNEQFF. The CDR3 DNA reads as TGTGCCAGCAGCCCAACGGGCGGGAGTCGGAGCAATGAGCAGTTCTTC. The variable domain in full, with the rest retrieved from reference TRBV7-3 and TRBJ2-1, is GAGVSQTPSNKVTEKGKYVELRCDPISGHTALYWYRQSLGQGPEFLIYFQGTGAADDSGLPNDRFFAVRPEGSVSTLKIQRTERGDSAVYLCASSPTGGSRSNEQFFGPGTRLTVL.

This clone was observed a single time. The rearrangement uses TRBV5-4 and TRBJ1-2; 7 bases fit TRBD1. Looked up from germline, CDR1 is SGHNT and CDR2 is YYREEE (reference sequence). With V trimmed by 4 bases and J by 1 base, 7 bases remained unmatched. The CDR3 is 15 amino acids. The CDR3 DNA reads TGTGCCAGCAGCCCGGGACGACAGGGTAACTATGGCTACACCTTC. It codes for CASSPGRQGNYGYTF.

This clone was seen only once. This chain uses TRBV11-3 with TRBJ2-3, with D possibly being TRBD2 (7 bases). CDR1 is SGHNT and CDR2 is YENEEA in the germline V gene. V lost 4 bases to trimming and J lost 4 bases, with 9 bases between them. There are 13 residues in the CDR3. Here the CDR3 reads CASSWGGADTQYF. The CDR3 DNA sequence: TGTGCCAGCAGCTGGGGGGGCGCAGATACGCAGTATTTT.

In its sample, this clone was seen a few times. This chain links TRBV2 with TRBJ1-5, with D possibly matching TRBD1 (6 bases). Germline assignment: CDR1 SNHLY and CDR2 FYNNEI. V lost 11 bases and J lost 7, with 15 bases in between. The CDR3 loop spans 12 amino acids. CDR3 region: CAGRTVGQPQHF. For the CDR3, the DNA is TGTGCCGGTAGGACAGTGGGCCAGCCCCAGCATTTT.

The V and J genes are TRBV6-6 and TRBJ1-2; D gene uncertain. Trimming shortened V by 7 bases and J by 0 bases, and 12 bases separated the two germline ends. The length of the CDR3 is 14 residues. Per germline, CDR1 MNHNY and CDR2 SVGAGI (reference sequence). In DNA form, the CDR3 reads TGTGCCAGCAACCGACAAGGGACTAACTATGGCTACACCTTC. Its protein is CASNRQGTNYGYTF.

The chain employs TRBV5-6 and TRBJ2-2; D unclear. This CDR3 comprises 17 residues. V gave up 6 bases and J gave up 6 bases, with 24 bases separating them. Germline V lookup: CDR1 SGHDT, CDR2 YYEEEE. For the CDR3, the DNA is TGTGCCAGCAACATATTCGGGCCAGTTCTCGGGTCCGGGGAGCTGTTTTTT. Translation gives CASNIFGPVLGSGELFF.

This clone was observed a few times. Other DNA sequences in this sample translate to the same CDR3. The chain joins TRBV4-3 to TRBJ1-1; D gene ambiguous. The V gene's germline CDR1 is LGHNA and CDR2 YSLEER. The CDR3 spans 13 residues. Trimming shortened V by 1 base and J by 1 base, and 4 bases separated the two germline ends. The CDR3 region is CASSQAGNTEAFF. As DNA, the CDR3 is TGCGCCAGCAGCCAAGCTGGGAACACTGAAGCTTTCTTT.

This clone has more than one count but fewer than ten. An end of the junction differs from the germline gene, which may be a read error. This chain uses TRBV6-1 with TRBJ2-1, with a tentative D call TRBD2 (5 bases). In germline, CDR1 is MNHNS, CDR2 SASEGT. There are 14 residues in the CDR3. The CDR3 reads CASSEGPETGEQFF. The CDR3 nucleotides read TGTGCCAGCAGCGAAGGACCCGAAACGGGGGAGCAGTTCTTC.

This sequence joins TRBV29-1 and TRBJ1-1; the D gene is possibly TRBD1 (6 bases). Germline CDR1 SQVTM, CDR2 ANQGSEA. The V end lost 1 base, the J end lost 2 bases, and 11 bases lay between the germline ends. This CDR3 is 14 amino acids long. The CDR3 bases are TGCAGCGTTGAAGTACAGGGTCACAACACTGAAGCTTTCTTT. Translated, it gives CSVEVQGHNTEAFF.

The CDR3, as DNA: TGTGCCAGCAGCTTGAGTGACAGGGGGTCAACGCAGTTCTTC. The encoded protein is CASSLSDRGSTQFF. The chain is built from TRBV7-3 and TRBJ2-1; 9 bases are shared with TRBD1. Germline-derived CDR1 and CDR2 are SGHTA and FQGTGA. J gave up 12 bases and V 3 bases, and 9 bases lay outside the gene matches. This CDR3 has 14 residues.

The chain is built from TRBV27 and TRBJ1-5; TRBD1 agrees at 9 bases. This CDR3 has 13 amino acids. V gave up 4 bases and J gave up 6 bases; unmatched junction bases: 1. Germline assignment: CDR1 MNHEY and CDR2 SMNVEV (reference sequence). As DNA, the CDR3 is TGTGCCAGCAGTTCGACAGGGGGTCAGCCCCAGCATTTT. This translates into CASSSTGGQPQHF.

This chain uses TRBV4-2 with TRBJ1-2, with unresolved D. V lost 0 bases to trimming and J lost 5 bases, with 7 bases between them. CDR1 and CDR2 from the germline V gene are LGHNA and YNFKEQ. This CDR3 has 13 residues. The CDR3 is CASSQDPSYGYTF. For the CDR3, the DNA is TGTGCCAGCAGCCAAGATCCCAGTTATGGCTACACCTTC.

CDR3 bases: TGTGCCACCGGGACTTTTAATGAAAAACTGTTTTTT. It specifies CATGTFNEKLFF. The chain employs TRBV28 and TRBJ1-4; D is perhaps TRBD1 (5 bases). The length of the CDR3 is 12 residues. Trimming removed 10 bases from V and 4 bases from J, with 10 bases in between. Germline V gene lookup returns CDR1 MDHEN and CDR2 SYDVKM.

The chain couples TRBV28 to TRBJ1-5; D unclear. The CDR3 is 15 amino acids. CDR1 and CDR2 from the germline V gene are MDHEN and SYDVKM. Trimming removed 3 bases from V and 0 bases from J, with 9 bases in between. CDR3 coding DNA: TGTGCCAGCAGTTTTTTCCCGGATAGCAATCAGCCCCAGCATTTT. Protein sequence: CASSFFPDSNQPQHF.

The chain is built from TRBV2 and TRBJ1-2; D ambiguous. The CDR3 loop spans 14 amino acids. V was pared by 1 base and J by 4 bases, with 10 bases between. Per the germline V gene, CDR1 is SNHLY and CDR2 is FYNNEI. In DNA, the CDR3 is TGTGCCAGCAGTGAAGGTGTTCGGGCCTATGGCTACACCTTC. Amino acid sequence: CASSEGVRAYGYTF.

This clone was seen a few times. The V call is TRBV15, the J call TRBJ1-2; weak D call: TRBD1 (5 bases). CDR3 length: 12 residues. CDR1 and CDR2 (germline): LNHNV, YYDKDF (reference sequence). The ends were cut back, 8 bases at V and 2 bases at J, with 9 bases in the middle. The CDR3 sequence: CATSGGNYGYTF. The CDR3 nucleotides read TGTGCCACCTCCGGGGGAAACTATGGCTACACCTTC.

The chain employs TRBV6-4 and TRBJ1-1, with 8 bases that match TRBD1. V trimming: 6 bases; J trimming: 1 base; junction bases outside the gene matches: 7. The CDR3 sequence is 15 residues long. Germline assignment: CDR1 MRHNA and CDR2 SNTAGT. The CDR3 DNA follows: TGTGCCAGCAGCGACACCGGGACAGGGAACACTGAAGCTTTCTTT. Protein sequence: CASSDTGTGNTEAFF.

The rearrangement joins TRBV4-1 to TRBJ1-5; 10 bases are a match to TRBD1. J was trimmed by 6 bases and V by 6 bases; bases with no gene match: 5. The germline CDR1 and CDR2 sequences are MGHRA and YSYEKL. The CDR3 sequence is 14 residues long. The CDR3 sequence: CASRMTGGSQPQHF. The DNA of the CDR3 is TGCGCCAGCAGGATGACAGGGGGCAGTCAGCCCCAGCATTTT.

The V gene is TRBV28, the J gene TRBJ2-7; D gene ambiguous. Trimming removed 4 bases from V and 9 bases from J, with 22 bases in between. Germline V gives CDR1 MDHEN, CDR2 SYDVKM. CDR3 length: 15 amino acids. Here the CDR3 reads CASSSRLAISWWQYF. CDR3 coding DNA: TGTGCCAGCAGTTCCCGACTTGCTATTAGTTGGTGGCAGTACTTC.

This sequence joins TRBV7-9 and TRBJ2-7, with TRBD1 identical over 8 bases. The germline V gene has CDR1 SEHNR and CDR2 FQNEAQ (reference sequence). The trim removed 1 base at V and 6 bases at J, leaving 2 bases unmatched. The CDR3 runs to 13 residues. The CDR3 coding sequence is TGTGCCAGCAGCTTAGGGACAGGGACCGAGCAGTACTTC. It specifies CASSLGTGTEQYF. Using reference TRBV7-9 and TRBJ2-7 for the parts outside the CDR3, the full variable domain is DTGVSQNPRHKITKRGQNVTFRCDPISEHNRLYWYRQTLGQGPEFLTYFQNEAQLEKSRLLSDRFSAERPKGSFSTLEIQRTEQGDSAMYLCASSLGTGTEQYFGPGTRLTVT.

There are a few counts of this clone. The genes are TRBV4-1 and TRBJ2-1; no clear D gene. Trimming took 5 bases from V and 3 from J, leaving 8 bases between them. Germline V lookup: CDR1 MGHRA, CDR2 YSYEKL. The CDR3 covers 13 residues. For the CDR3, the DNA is TGCGCCAGCAGCTCCGACAACTACAATGAGCAGTTCTTC. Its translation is CASSSDNYNEQFF.

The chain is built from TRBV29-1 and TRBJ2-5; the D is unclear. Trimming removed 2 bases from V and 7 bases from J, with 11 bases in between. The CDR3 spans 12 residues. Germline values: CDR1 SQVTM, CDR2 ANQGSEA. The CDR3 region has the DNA TGCAGCGTTGAAAGTCATGATGGGACCCAGTACTTC. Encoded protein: CSVESHDGTQYF.

The CDR3 spells CASSPRTESYGYTF. The CDR3, as DNA: TGTGCCAGCTCACCCCGGACAGAAAGCTATGGCTACACCTTC. The V gene is TRBV18, the J gene TRBJ1-2; tentatively, D is TRBD1 (6 bases). Germline assignment: CDR1 KGHSH and CDR2 LQKENI. The V end lost 3 bases, the J end lost 4 bases, and 12 bases lay between the germline ends. CDR3 length: 14 residues.

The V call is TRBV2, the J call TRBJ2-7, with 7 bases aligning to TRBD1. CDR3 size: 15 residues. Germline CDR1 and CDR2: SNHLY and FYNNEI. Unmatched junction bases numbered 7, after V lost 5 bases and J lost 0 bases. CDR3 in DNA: TGTGCCAGCAGTCTACAGGGGCTTGGCTCCTACGAGCAGTACTTC. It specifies CASSLQGLGSYEQYF.

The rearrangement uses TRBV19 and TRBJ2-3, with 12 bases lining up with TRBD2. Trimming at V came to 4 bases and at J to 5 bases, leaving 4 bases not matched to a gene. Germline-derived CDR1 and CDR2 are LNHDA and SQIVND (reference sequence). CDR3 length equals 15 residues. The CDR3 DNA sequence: TGTGCCAGTAGTAAGACTAGCGGGAGTCTAGATACGCAGTATTTT. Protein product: CASSKTSGSLDTQYF.

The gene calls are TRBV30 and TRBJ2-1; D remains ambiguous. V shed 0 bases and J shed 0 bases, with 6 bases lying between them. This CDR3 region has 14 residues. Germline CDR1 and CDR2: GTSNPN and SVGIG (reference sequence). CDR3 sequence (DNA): TGTGCCTGGAGTGTCTCGAGCTCCTACAATGAGCAGTTCTTC. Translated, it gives CAWSVSSSYNEQFF.

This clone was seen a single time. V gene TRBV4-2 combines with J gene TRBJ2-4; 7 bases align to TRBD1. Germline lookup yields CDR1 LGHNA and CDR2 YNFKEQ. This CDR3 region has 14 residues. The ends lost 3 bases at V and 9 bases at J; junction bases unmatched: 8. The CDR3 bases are TGTGCCAGCAGCCATGGAGACAGGGACGCCATTCAGTACTTC. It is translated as CASSHGDRDAIQYF.